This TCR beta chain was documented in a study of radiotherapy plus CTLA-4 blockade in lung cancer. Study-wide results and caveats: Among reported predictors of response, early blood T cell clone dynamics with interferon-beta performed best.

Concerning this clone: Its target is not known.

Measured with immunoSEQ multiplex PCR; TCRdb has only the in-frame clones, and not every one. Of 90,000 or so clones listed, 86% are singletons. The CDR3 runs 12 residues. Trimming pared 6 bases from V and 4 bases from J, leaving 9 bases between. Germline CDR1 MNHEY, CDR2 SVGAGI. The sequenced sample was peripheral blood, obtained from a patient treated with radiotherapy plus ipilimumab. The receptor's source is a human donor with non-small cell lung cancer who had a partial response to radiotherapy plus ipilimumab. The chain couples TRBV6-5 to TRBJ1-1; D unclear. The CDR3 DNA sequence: TGTGCCAGCAGCTACGGGCTCACTGAAGCTTTCTTT. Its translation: CASSYGLTEAFF.